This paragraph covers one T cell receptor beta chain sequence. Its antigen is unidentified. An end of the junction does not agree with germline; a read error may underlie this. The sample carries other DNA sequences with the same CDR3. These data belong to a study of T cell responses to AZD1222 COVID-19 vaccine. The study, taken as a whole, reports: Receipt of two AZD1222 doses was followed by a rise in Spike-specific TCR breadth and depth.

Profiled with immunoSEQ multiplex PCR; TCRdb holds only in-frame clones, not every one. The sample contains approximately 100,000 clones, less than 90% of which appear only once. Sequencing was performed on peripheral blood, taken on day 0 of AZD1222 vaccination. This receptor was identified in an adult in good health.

In DNA, the CDR3 is TGTGCCAGCAGCGGGAGAATAGCTCGGACCGGGGAGCTGTTTTTT. Protein: CASSGRIARTGELFF. The chain has TRBV5-1 and TRBJ2-2; 8 nucleotides line up with TRBD2. The CDR3 totals 15 residues. Germline V gene sequence: CDR1 SGHRS, CDR2 YFSETQ.